This TCR beta chain stems from a study of blood T cell repertoires in COVID-19. Study in general: Acute and convalescent COVID-19 samples came from the United States, Italy and Spain. The analysed material was cDNA or gDNA that came from T cells, B-cell-depleted T cells, or PBMCs.

In the authors' workflow: Reference gene primer amplification gave nucleated cell count estimates. Produced via immunoSEQ multiplex PCR; TCRdb's table is partial and in-frame only. V, J and clone size reflect that table, while D and trimming were determined from the DNA. The sample shows roughly 250,000 clones, approximately 84% of them seen only once. Germline loops: CDR1 SGHVS, CDR2 FNYEAQ. The CDR3 is 15 residues long. V lost 4 bases, J lost 2 bases, and 5 bases stayed unmatched. This clonotype was obtained from a man in his forties or fifties with acute or convalescent COVID-19. The source material was peripheral blood. The V and J genes are TRBV7-6 and TRBJ1-3; TRBD1 agrees at 7 bases. The CDR3: CASSSQGGPGNTIYF. For the CDR3, the DNA is TGTGCCAGCAGCTCGCAGGGGGGTCCTGGAAACACCATATATTTT.